A selection of T cell receptor beta chains follows, all from one sample in a study of CD8 T cells in Susac syndrome. TCRdb redid the calling of the immunoSEQ multiplex PCR reads with MiXCR, one entry per CDR3 protein. Of some 120,000 distinct CDR3 sequences in the sample, more than 75% are singletons; the top ten hold 0.24%. The sample was CD8+ T cells from PBMCs. The receptors originated from a human donor with multiple sclerosis. The CDR3 runs from the conserved cysteine through the conserved F or W. D genes are given only for firm matches. Part of the rows lack a size; the others show once, few, many or a class for expanded clones.

d_call: -; clone_size: -; v_call: TRBV7-9; j_call: TRBJ1-1; cdr3_aa: CASSLGYQGNTEAFF; cdr3_nt: TGTGCCAGCAGCCTGGGGTATCAGGGAAACACTGAAGCTTTCTTT
d_call: TRBD2; clone_size: -; v_call: TRBV29-1; j_call: TRBJ2-1; cdr3_aa: CSVARWAGAKGVEQFF; cdr3_nt: TGCAGCGTAGCCCGGTGGGCGGGAGCGAAGGGTGTTGAGCAGTTCTTC
d_call: -; clone_size: -; v_call: TRBV3-1; j_call: TRBJ2-1; cdr3_aa: CASSHLLGTGDNEQFF; cdr3_nt: TGTGCCAGCAGCCATCTCCTCGGGACTGGAGACAATGAGCAGTTCTTC
d_call: TRBD2; clone_size: -; v_call: TRBV7-9; j_call: TRBJ2-1; cdr3_aa: CASSFTSGASYNEQFF; cdr3_nt: TGTGCCAGCAGCTTCACTAGCGGCGCCTCCTACAATGAGCAGTTCTTC
d_call: TRBD1; clone_size: -; v_call: TRBV15; j_call: TRBJ1-1; cdr3_aa: CATSYRGNTEAFF; cdr3_nt: TGTGCCACCAGCTACAGGGGGAACACTGAAGCTTTCTTT
d_call: TRBD2; clone_size: -; v_call: TRBV15; j_call: TRBJ2-7; cdr3_aa: CATSSQLLAGDHEQYF; cdr3_nt: TGTGCCACCAGCAGTCAATTACTAGCGGGAGACCACGAGCAGTACTTC
d_call: -; clone_size: -; v_call: TRBV29-1; j_call: TRBJ2-1; cdr3_aa: CSVGGWDRSSGWFNEQFF; cdr3_nt: TGCAGCGTTGGCGGGTGGGACAGGAGTAGCGGGTGGTTCAATGAGCAGTTCTTC
d_call: -; clone_size: -; v_call: TRBV3-1; j_call: TRBJ2-7; cdr3_aa: CASSPQGSYEQYF; cdr3_nt: TGTGCCAGCAGCCCCCAGGGCTCCTACGAGCAGTACTTC
d_call: -; clone_size: -; v_call: TRBV13; j_call: TRBJ1-1; cdr3_aa: CASSQNGRGRSGGAFF; cdr3_nt: TGTGCCAGCAGCCAAAACGGTCGGGGTAGGTCTGGCGGAGCTTTCTTT
d_call: -; clone_size: -; v_call: TRBV30; j_call: TRBJ1-1; cdr3_aa: CAWDRNTEAFF; cdr3_nt: TGTGCCTGGGACCGAAACACTGAAGCTTTCTTT
d_call: -; clone_size: -; v_call: TRBV6-1; j_call: TRBJ1-2; cdr3_aa: CASDYGYGYTF; cdr3_nt: TGTGCCAGCGATTATGGCTATGGCTACACCTTC
d_call: TRBD1; clone_size: -; v_call: TRBV7-2; j_call: TRBJ1-2; cdr3_aa: CASSSAALDRGGYGYTF; cdr3_nt: TGTGCCAGCAGCTCCGCCGCTTTGGACAGGGGAGGATATGGCTACACCTTC
d_call: -; clone_size: -; v_call: TRBV15; j_call: TRBJ1-1; cdr3_aa: CATSRDYPGPFGTEAFF; cdr3_nt: TGTGCCACCAGCAGAGATTATCCGGGGCCGTTTGGCACTGAAGCTTTCTTT
d_call: TRBD1; clone_size: -; v_call: TRBV27; j_call: TRBJ2-7; cdr3_aa: CASSPSDRIHEQYF; cdr3_nt: TGTGCCAGCAGTCCGTCGGACAGGATCCACGAGCAGTACTTC
d_call: -; clone_size: -; v_call: TRBV28; j_call: TRBJ2-7; cdr3_aa: CASSPGLLLEQYF; cdr3_nt: TGTGCCAGCAGTCCGGGCCTGCTCCTCGAGCAGTACTTC
d_call: -; clone_size: -; v_call: TRBV5-8; j_call: TRBJ2-7; cdr3_aa: CASSLRARIYEQYF; cdr3_nt: TGTGCCAGCAGCTTGCGGGCTCGAATCTACGAGCAGTACTTC
d_call: -; clone_size: -; v_call: TRBV9; j_call: TRBJ2-7; cdr3_aa: CASSVGAAYEQYF; cdr3_nt: TGTGCCAGCAGCGTAGGCGCGGCCTACGAGCAGTACTTC
d_call: -; clone_size: -; v_call: TRBV6-4; j_call: TRBJ2-6; cdr3_aa: CASSDGSLPSGANVLTF; cdr3_nt: TGTGCCAGCAGTGACGGCAGCCTTCCCTCTGGGGCCAACGTCCTGACTTTC
d_call: -; clone_size: -; v_call: TRBV5-1; j_call: TRBJ1-5; cdr3_aa: CASSSVGGLNQPQHF; cdr3_nt: TGCGCCAGCAGCTCGGTAGGAGGACTCAATCAGCCCCAGCATTTT
d_call: -; clone_size: -; v_call: TRBV27; j_call: TRBJ2-2; cdr3_aa: CASSLWGAGELFF; cdr3_nt: TGTGCCAGCAGTTTATGGGGGGCCGGGGAGCTGTTTTTT
d_call: -; clone_size: -; v_call: TRBV30; j_call: TRBJ2-3; cdr3_aa: CAWSVAETDTQYF; cdr3_nt: TGTGCCTGGAGTGTAGCTGAGACAGATACGCAGTATTTT
d_call: TRBD1; clone_size: -; v_call: TRBV20-1; j_call: TRBJ1-2; cdr3_aa: CSVTATGEYGYTF; cdr3_nt: TGCAGTGTTACTGCGACAGGGGAGTATGGCTACACCTTC
d_call: -; clone_size: once; v_call: TRBV30; j_call: TRBJ2-1; cdr3_aa: CAWSLIRGTASSYNEQFF; cdr3_nt: TGTGCCTGGAGTCTCATACGGGGGACCGCAAGCTCCTACAATGAGCAGTTCTTC
d_call: -; clone_size: -; v_call: TRBV9; j_call: TRBJ2-1; cdr3_aa: CASSVGGEPYNEQFF; cdr3_nt: TGTGCCAGCAGCGTTGGTGGGGAACCTTACAATGAGCAGTTCTTC
d_call: TRBD2; clone_size: once; v_call: TRBV11-2; j_call: TRBJ2-7; cdr3_aa: CASSLAGGTSLYEQYF; cdr3_nt: TGTGCCAGCAGCTTAGCGGGCGGGACTAGTCTCTACGAGCAGTACTTC
d_call: -; clone_size: -; v_call: TRBV7-9; j_call: TRBJ1-1; cdr3_aa: CASSPDTEAFF; cdr3_nt: TGTGCCAGCAGCCCGGACACTGAAGCTTTCTTT
d_call: -; clone_size: -; v_call: TRBV7-9; j_call: TRBJ1-2; cdr3_aa: CASSLVRRDSNYGYTF; cdr3_nt: TGTGCCAGCAGCTTAGTCCGAAGGGATTCTAACTATGGCTACACCTTC
d_call: -; clone_size: -; v_call: TRBV30; j_call: TRBJ1-1; cdr3_aa: CAFSGVDREAFF; cdr3_nt: TGTGCCTTTTCCGGTGTTGACCGGGAAGCTTTCTTT
d_call: TRBD1; clone_size: -; v_call: TRBV5-4; j_call: TRBJ2-7; cdr3_aa: CASSRDRVLEQYF; cdr3_nt: TGTGCCAGCAGCCGGGACAGGGTACTCGAGCAGTACTTC
d_call: -; clone_size: -; v_call: TRBV7-9; j_call: TRBJ2-2; cdr3_aa: CASTHPQDTGELFF; cdr3_nt: TGTGCCAGCACCCACCCACAGGACACCGGGGAGCTGTTTTTT
d_call: -; clone_size: -; v_call: TRBV9; j_call: TRBJ1-4; cdr3_aa: CASSTWTVLGEKLFF; cdr3_nt: TGTGCCAGCAGCACCTGGACAGTTTTGGGCGAAAAACTGTTTTTT
d_call: -; clone_size: -; v_call: TRBV10-2; j_call: TRBJ1-2; cdr3_aa: CASRIREGYTF; cdr3_nt: TGCGCCAGCCGAATTCGGGAGGGCTACACCTTC
d_call: -; clone_size: -; v_call: TRBV6-5; j_call: TRBJ2-3; cdr3_aa: CAVGAPDTQYF; cdr3_nt: TGTGCCGTGGGGGCCCCAGATACGCAGTATTTT
d_call: -; clone_size: -; v_call: TRBV19; j_call: TRBJ2-7; cdr3_aa: CASSIGGSDEQYF; cdr3_nt: TGTGCCAGTAGTATAGGAGGGTCCGACGAGCAGTACTTC
d_call: TRBD2; clone_size: -; v_call: TRBV5-4; j_call: TRBJ2-1; cdr3_aa: CASSLPSGPRYEQFF; cdr3_nt: TGTGCCAGCAGCCTCCCTAGCGGCCCACGCTATGAGCAGTTCTTC
d_call: -; clone_size: -; v_call: TRBV4-2; j_call: TRBJ2-3; cdr3_aa: CASSLADGSTDTQYF; cdr3_nt: TGTGCCAGCAGCCTCGCCGACGGGAGCACAGATACGCAGTATTTT
d_call: TRBD1; clone_size: -; v_call: TRBV5-1; j_call: TRBJ2-7; cdr3_aa: CASTGTGIHEQYF; cdr3_nt: TGCGCCAGCACCGGGACAGGGATCCACGAGCAGTACTTC
d_call: -; clone_size: once; v_call: TRBV27; j_call: TRBJ2-7; cdr3_aa: CASSLGGLYPYEQYF; cdr3_nt: TGTGCCAGCAGTTTAGGGGGGCTTTACCCCTACGAGCAGTACTTC
d_call: -; clone_size: -; v_call: TRBV28; j_call: TRBJ2-1; cdr3_aa: CASSPGVSSYNEQFF; cdr3_nt: TGTGCCAGCAGTCCCGGGGTGAGCTCCTACAATGAGCAGTTCTTC
d_call: -; clone_size: -; v_call: TRBV30; j_call: TRBJ1-1; cdr3_aa: CAWSEGSTMNTEAFF; cdr3_nt: TGTGCCTGGAGTGAGGGATCGACAATGAACACTGAAGCTTTCTTT
d_call: TRBD2; clone_size: -; v_call: TRBV6-2/TRBV6-3; j_call: TRBJ2-7; cdr3_aa: CASSYLGLAEYEQYF; cdr3_nt: TGTGCCAGCAGTTACCTAGGACTAGCGGAGTACGAGCAGTACTTC
d_call: -; clone_size: once; v_call: TRBV2; j_call: TRBJ1-1; cdr3_aa: CASRWTENTEAFF; cdr3_nt: TGTGCCAGCAGATGGACAGAGAACACTGAAGCTTTCTTT
d_call: -; clone_size: -; v_call: TRBV3-1; j_call: TRBJ2-5; cdr3_aa: CASSQDLEENQYF; cdr3_nt: TGTGCCAGCAGCCAAGACCTAGAAGAGAACCAGTACTTC
d_call: TRBD1; clone_size: -; v_call: TRBV30; j_call: TRBJ2-2; cdr3_aa: CAWRVDRAHTGELFF; cdr3_nt: TGTGCCTGGAGGGTGGACAGGGCCCACACCGGGGAGCTGTTTTTT
d_call: -; clone_size: -; v_call: TRBV7-8; j_call: TRBJ1-1; cdr3_aa: CASSPTPGVPEAFF; cdr3_nt: TGTGCCAGCAGCCCTACGCCGGGCGTCCCTGAAGCTTTCTTT
d_call: -; clone_size: once; v_call: TRBV12-3/TRBV12-4; j_call: TRBJ2-7; cdr3_aa: CASSPYTDTYEQYF; cdr3_nt: TGTGCCAGCAGCCCCTATACAGACACCTACGAGCAGTACTTC
d_call: TRBD2; clone_size: once; v_call: TRBV13; j_call: TRBJ2-5; cdr3_aa: CASSSGLAGVGRETQYF; cdr3_nt: TGTGCCAGCAGCTCGGGACTAGCGGGAGTTGGTCGGGAGACCCAGTACTTC
d_call: -; clone_size: -; v_call: TRBV7-9; j_call: TRBJ1-4; cdr3_aa: CASSYQAGASEKLFF; cdr3_nt: TGTGCCAGCAGCTACCAAGCGGGGGCGTCTGAAAAACTGTTTTTT